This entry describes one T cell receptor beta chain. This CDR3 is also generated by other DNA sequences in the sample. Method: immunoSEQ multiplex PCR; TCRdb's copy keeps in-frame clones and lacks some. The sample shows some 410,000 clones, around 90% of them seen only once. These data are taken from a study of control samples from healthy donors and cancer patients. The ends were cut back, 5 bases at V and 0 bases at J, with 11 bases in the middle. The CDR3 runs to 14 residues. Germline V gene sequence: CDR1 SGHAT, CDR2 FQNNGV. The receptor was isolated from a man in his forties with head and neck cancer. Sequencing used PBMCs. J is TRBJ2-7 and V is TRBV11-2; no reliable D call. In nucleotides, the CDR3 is TGTGCCAGCAGCCTCGAGCTGAGCTCCTACGAGCAGTACTTC. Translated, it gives CASSLELSSYEQYF.